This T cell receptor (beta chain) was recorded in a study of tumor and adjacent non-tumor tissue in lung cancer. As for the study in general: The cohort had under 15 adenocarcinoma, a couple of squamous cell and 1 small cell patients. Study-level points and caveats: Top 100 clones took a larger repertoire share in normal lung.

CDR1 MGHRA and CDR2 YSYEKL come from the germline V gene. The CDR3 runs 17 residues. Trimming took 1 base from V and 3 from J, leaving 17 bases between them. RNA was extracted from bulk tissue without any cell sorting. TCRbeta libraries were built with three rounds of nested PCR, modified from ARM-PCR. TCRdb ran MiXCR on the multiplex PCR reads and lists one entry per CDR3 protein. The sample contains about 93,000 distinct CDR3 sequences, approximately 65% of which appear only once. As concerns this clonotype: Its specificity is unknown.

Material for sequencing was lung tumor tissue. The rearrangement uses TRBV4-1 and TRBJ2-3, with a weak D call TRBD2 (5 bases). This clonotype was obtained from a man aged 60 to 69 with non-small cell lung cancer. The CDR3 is CASSQVRVEGLTDTQYF. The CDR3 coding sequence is TGCGCCAGCAGCCAAGTGAGGGTGGAAGGGCTTACAGATACGCAGTATTTT.